Presented here are 32 T cell receptor beta chains from one specimen sequenced in a study of cytomegalovirus exposure and HLA in healthy donors. A multiplex PCR was run with 60 Vbeta primers and 13 Jbeta primers. Method: immunoSEQ multiplex PCR; TCRdb's copy keeps in-frame clones and lacks some. The sample includes some 110,000 clones, roughly four fifths of them seen just once. Specimen: PBMCs. These receptors all stem from a woman in her forties or fifties in good health and CMV-seropositive.

This clone was observed a single time. The rearrangement joins TRBV5-1 to TRBJ1-1; the match to TRBD1 covers 10 bases. There are 15 residues in the CDR3. Germline CDR1 is SGHRS and CDR2 is YFSETQ. V trimming: 3 bases; J trimming: 9 bases; junction bases outside the gene matches: 11. This chain's CDR3 is CASSSAGTGEEKAFF. CDR3 bases: TGCGCCAGCAGCTCAGCCGGGACAGGGGAGGAGAAAGCTTTCTTT.

The chain employs TRBV6-5 and TRBJ2-1; 7 nucleotides match TRBD2. Unmatched junction bases numbered 11, after V lost 2 bases and J lost 7 bases. The CDR3 is 16 amino acids. CDR1 MNHEY and CDR2 SVGAGI come from the germline V gene. The CDR3 loop is CASSYQGLSKGNEQFF. CDR3 DNA: TGTGCCAGCAGTTACCAGGGACTATCTAAGGGGAATGAGCAGTTCTTC.

This chain's CDR3 is CASSLLGVGTEAFF. The CDR3 DNA reads TGCGCCAGCAGCTTGCTAGGGGTGGGCACTGAAGCTTTCTTT. The chain joins TRBV5-1 to TRBJ1-1; D is possibly TRBD1 (5 bases). Trimming took off 1 base at V and 4 bases at J, with 11 bases between the two ends. The germline V gene encodes CDR1 SGHRS and CDR2 YFSETQ. The CDR3 runs to 14 residues.

This chain uses TRBV4-3 with TRBJ2-7; 9 bases align to TRBD1. The germline V gene encodes CDR1 LGHNA and CDR2 YSLEER. The CDR3 runs 15 residues. The V segment lost 4 bases and the J segment 4 bases; nucleotides outside the gene matches: 8. Here the CDR3 DNA reads TGCGCCAGCAGCCGGTTGGGGACAGGGACTTACGAGCAGTACTTC. Translating it yields CASSRLGTGTYEQYF.

This sequence joins TRBV19 and TRBJ1-3; the D is unclear. CDR1 and CDR2 (germline): LNHDA, SQIVND (reference sequence). This CDR3 contains 16 residues. Trimming took off 3 bases at V and 0 bases at J, with 12 bases between the two ends. CDR3 sequence: CASSIAGSSSGNTIYF. The CDR3 DNA sequence: TGTGCCAGTAGTATTGCCGGGAGCAGCTCTGGAAACACCATATATTTT.

This chain joins TRBV29-1 and TRBJ1-1; unclear D gene. This CDR3 has 14 amino acids. Deletions cut 6 bases from V and 1 base from J, with 15 bases between. Looked up from germline, CDR1 is SQVTM and CDR2 is ANQGSEA. CDR3 in amino acids: CSVVSLDKNTEAFF. Here the CDR3 DNA reads TGCAGCGTCGTCTCCCTAGATAAGAACACTGAAGCTTTCTTT.

The rearrangement joins TRBV7-6 to TRBJ2-2, with D unresolved. The V gene's germline CDR1 is SGHVS and CDR2 FNYEAQ. Trimming removed 2 bases from V and 3 bases from J, with 4 bases in between. This CDR3 contains 13 residues. The CDR3 here is CASSLYDTGELFF. The CDR3 bases are TGTGCCAGCAGCTTATATGACACCGGGGAGCTGTTTTTT.

A few counts support this clone. This chain connects TRBV5-4 to TRBJ2-4; 7 bases are shared with TRBD1. V trimming: 0 bases; J trimming: 1 base; junction bases outside the gene matches: 4. CDR1 and CDR2 from the germline V gene are SGHNT and YYREEE (reference sequence). This CDR3 contains 16 residues. CDR3 DNA sequence: TGTGCCAGCAGCTTGGCCGAGGGACAGGCCAAAAACATTCAGTACTTC. It encodes CASSLAEGQAKNIQYF. The full variable domain, its missing parts supplied by reference TRBV5-4 and TRBJ2-4, is ETGVTQSPTHLIKTRGQQVTLRCSSQSGHNTVSWYQQALGQGPQFIFQYYREEENGRGNFPPRFSGLQFPNYSSELNVNALELDDSALYLCASSLAEGQAKNIQYFGAGTRLSVL.

This chain links TRBV27 with TRBJ1-1; no clear D. Trimming left V 2 bases short and J 5 bases short, with 12 bases between. The CDR3 has 14 residues. CDR1 is MNHEY, CDR2 SMNVEV, per germline (reference sequence). Written as DNA, the CDR3 is TGTGCCAGCAGTTTAATAGGTAGCTGGACTGAAGCTTTCTTT. Encoded protein: CASSLIGSWTEAFF.

This clone was recorded a few times. The V gene is TRBV5-6, the J gene TRBJ1-6; TRBD1 aligns across 8 bases. This CDR3 has 15 residues. V shed 1 base, J shed 5 bases, and the junction held 2 bases outside the gene matches. The germline V gene has CDR1 SGHDT and CDR2 YYEEEE. In DNA form, the CDR3 reads TGTGCCAGCAGCTTGACGGGACAGGATAATTCACCCCTCCACTTT. Protein: CASSLTGQDNSPLHF. The whole variable domain, remainder taken from reference TRBV5-6 and TRBJ1-6, is DAGVTQSPTHLIKTRGQQVTLRCSPKSGHDTVSWYQQALGQGPQFIFQYYEEEERQRGNFPDRFSGHQFPNYSSELNVNALLLGDSALYLCASSLTGQDNSPLHFGNGTRLTVT.

The V gene is TRBV7-3, the J gene TRBJ2-5; possibly TRBD2 for D (6 bases). Germline V lookup: CDR1 SGHTA, CDR2 FQGTGA. V lost 1 base and J 3 bases, leaving 6 bases between the germline ends. The CDR3 is 13 residues long. The CDR3 spells CASSLRREETQYF. CDR3 bases: TGTGCCAGCAGCTTAAGGAGGGAAGAGACCCAGTACTTC.

This clone was picked up a small number of times. The chain combines TRBV6-1 with TRBJ2-2; 8 bases align to TRBD1. V gave up 8 bases and J gave up 8 bases; unmatched junction bases: 13. The germline CDR1 and CDR2 sequences are MNHNS and SASEGT. The CDR3 is 15 residues long. CDR3 bases: TGTGCCAGCCGAATTAAGACAGGGGTAGGGGGGGAGCTGTTTTTT. This codes for CASRIKTGVGGELFF.

This clone has just a few counts. The rearrangement uses TRBV9 and TRBJ1-1; 7 positions agree with TRBD1. Unmatched junction bases numbered 6, after V lost 3 bases and J lost 4 bases. Germline V gene sequence: CDR1 SGDLS, CDR2 YYNGEE. The length of the CDR3 is 14 residues. The CDR3 DNA follows: TGTGCCAGCAGCGGGGGACAGAGGGCCACTGAAGCTTTCTTT. It translates to CASSGGQRATEAFF.

This clone was seen once. CDR3 sequence (DNA): TGTGCCAGCAGCTTAAGACCAGGAGGATTTTACACAGATACGCAGTATTTT. Amino acid sequence: CASSLRPGGFYTDTQYF. This rearrangement joins TRBV7-3 to TRBJ2-3; D is perhaps TRBD2 (5 bases). The V gene lost 1 base and the J gene lost 2 bases, with 16 bases spanning the gap. The CDR3 has 17 residues. Germline V lookup: CDR1 SGHTA, CDR2 FQGTGA.

The V gene is TRBV11-2, the J gene TRBJ2-1, with D possibly TRBD1 on 6 matching bases. Germline values: CDR1 SGHAT, CDR2 FQNNGV. Trimming stripped 5 bases from V and 9 bases from J, with 20 bases between. The CDR3 is 15 residues long. As DNA, the CDR3 is TGTGCCAGCAGCCCCCAGGTTGGGGGCTCGAGTGAGCAGTTCTTC. Translated, it gives CASSPQVGGSSEQFF.

V gene TRBV9 combines with J gene TRBJ1-2; a weak D match, TRBD1 (6 bases). The CDR3 is 18 amino acids. Trimming stripped 3 bases from V and 2 bases from J, with 23 bases between. Germline loops: CDR1 SGDLS, CDR2 YYNGEE. Here the CDR3 DNA reads TGTGCCAGCAGCGCCTTATTCAGGGGCCAGGGAGCGAACTATGGCTACACCTTC. Encoded protein: CASSALFRGQGANYGYTF.

The chain joins TRBV4-2 to TRBJ2-1; D possibly corresponds to TRBD2 (6 bases). V dropped 6 bases and J dropped 0 bases, with 12 bases sitting between them. Germline assignment: CDR1 LGHNA and CDR2 YNFKEQ. The CDR3 length is 15 residues. Written as DNA, the CDR3 is TGTGCCAGCAGAGGCGGGGCGAACTCCTACAATGAGCAGTTCTTC. It translates to CASRGGANSYNEQFF.

V and J are TRBV5-1 and TRBJ2-7; no clear D gene. The length of the CDR3 is 13 residues. The V gene's germline CDR1 is SGHRS and CDR2 YFSETQ. Trimming took off 1 base at V and 2 bases at J, with 7 bases between the two ends. The CDR3: CASSLSPTYEQYF. The CDR3 DNA reads as TGCGCCAGCAGCTTGAGCCCTACCTACGAGCAGTACTTC.

The sample holds a few counts of this clone. The chain uses TRBV7-2 and TRBJ2-1; TRBD2 matches 10 bases. Germline lookup yields CDR1 SGHTA and CDR2 FQGNSA. The CDR3 length is 16 residues. The junction had 11 bases not matched to a gene; V was cut back by 6 bases and J by 6 bases. The CDR3 here is CASSRSGGATGNEQFF. The CDR3 DNA reads as TGTGCCAGCAGTCGAAGCGGGGGGGCCACCGGCAATGAGCAGTTCTTC. The full variable domain, rest sourced from reference TRBV7-2 and TRBJ2-1, is GAGVSQSPSNKVTEKGKDVELRCDPISGHTALYWYRQSLGQGLEFLIYFQGNSAPDKSGLPSDRFSAERTGGSVSTLTIQRTQQEDSAVYLCASSRSGGATGNEQFFGPGTRLTVL.

The chain recombines TRBV6-4 with TRBJ2-1; 11 nucleotides align to TRBD2. Germline-derived CDR1 and CDR2 are MRHNA and SNTAGT. This CDR3 is built from 17 residues. V gave up 4 bases and J gave up 0 bases; unmatched junction bases: 5. The DNA of the CDR3 is TGTGCCAGCAGTGTTCTAGCGGGGGGAGGCTCCTACAATGAGCAGTTCTTC. It translates to CASSVLAGGGSYNEQFF.

This clone has only a few counts. The chain joins TRBV9 to TRBJ1-2; the D gene is possibly TRBD1 (5 bases). Per germline, CDR1 SGDLS and CDR2 YYNGEE. V was clipped by 4 bases and J by 6 bases, with 16 bases between them. There are 14 residues in the CDR3. The chain's CDR3 is CASSRPGGYNGYTF. CDR3 sequence (DNA): TGTGCCAGCAGCCGACCGGGGGGTTATAATGGCTACACCTTC.

V gene TRBV6-5 combines with J gene TRBJ1-2; D unclear. Per germline, CDR1 MNHEY and CDR2 SVGAGI. The V gene lost 0 bases and the J gene lost 7 bases, with 9 bases spanning the gap. This CDR3 is 13 amino acids long. CDR3 protein: CASSYSLTSGYTF. CDR3 coding DNA: TGTGCCAGCAGTTACTCGTTGACATCTGGCTACACCTTC.

The chain has TRBV27 and TRBJ2-3; D might be TRBD2 (6 bases). V was trimmed by 0 bases and J by 4 bases, leaving 11 bases between them. The CDR3 extends over 15 amino acids. Germline-derived CDR1 and CDR2 are MNHEY and SMNVEV (reference sequence). This chain's CDR3 is CASSLSAGTADTQYF. The CDR3 region has the DNA TGTGCCAGCAGTTTATCGGCGGGGACTGCAGATACGCAGTATTTT.

The genes are TRBV18 and TRBJ2-1; a weak D match, TRBD1 (5 bases). CDR3 length equals 15 residues. Trimming took 3 bases from V and 5 from J, leaving 14 bases between them. CDR1 is KGHSH, CDR2 LQKENI, per germline. The CDR3 DNA follows: TGTGCCAGCTCACCGACCGACAGAGGTCACAATGAGCAGTTCTTC. It is translated as CASSPTDRGHNEQFF.

The chain has TRBV9 and TRBJ1-1; D possibly corresponds to TRBD1 (5 bases). V was trimmed by 4 bases and J by 7 bases, leaving 20 bases between them. The CDR3 consists of 15 residues. Germline V CDR1 and CDR2: SGDLS, YYNGEE. The chain's CDR3 is CASSPQGSRTGEAFF. CDR3 coding DNA: TGTGCCAGCAGCCCCCAGGGATCCCGAACTGGTGAAGCTTTCTTT.

At least ten counts were recorded for this clone. The chain uses TRBV13 and TRBJ1-1; no reliable D call. CDR1 PRHDT and CDR2 FYEKMQ come from the germline V gene (reference sequence). This CDR3 has 13 amino acids. V was trimmed by 4 bases and J by 4 bases, leaving 10 bases between them. The CDR3 is CASSSMEFTEAFF. The CDR3 region has the DNA TGTGCCAGCAGCTCTATGGAGTTCACTGAAGCTTTCTTT.

This clone was recorded only once. The rearrangement joins TRBV15 to TRBJ2-4, with 7 bases that match TRBD1. Germline CDR1 and CDR2: LNHNV and YYDKDF (reference sequence). CDR3 length: 17 residues. V lost 3 bases and J lost 0; bases outside the gene matches: 8. Here the CDR3 reads CATSRYRDSLAKNIQYF. CDR3 DNA: TGTGCCACCAGCAGGTACCGGGACAGTCTAGCCAAAAACATTCAGTACTTC.

Here the CDR3 DNA reads TGTGCCAGCAGCTTCACCGGGGAGCCCGGGGGCTACACCTTC. It codes for CASSFTGEPGGYTF. The V gene is TRBV7-8, the J gene TRBJ1-2, with D uncertain. Germline V gives CDR1 SGHVS, CDR2 FQNEAQ. The CDR3 runs 14 residues. V dropped 3 bases and J dropped 8 bases, with 16 bases sitting between them.

This clone occurred once. The rearrangement links TRBV13 to TRBJ2-3, with TRBD1 as a possible D gene (5 bases). The CDR3 has 17 residues. Between the trimmed V and J ends, which lost 0 bases and 2 bases, there was a span of 15 bases. Germline values: CDR1 PRHDT, CDR2 FYEKMQ (reference sequence). CDR3 sequence reads: CASSLGAGRLVTDTQYF. As DNA, the CDR3 is TGTGCCAGCAGCTTAGGGGCAGGGCGGCTAGTCACAGATACGCAGTATTTT.

This clone was picked up a small number of times. This chain links TRBV5-1 with TRBJ2-7; possible D gene TRBD1, 5 bases. V lost 0 bases to trimming and J lost 6 bases, with 16 bases between them. Germline CDR1 reads SGHRS; CDR2 reads YFSETQ. The CDR3 length is 15 residues. DNA of the CDR3: TGCGCCAGCAGCTTGGGGGGCCAGGGTAAGAGCGAGCAGTACTTC. This gives the protein CASSLGGQGKSEQYF.

The chain combines TRBV14 with TRBJ2-1, with 7 bases aligning to TRBD1. CDR1 SGHDN and CDR2 FVKESK come from the germline V gene. Germline trimming cut 0 bases from V and 3 bases from J; bases unmatched to any gene: 5. CDR3 length equals 16 residues. CDR3 DNA: TGTGCCAGCAGCCAAGAGAGCAGGGGGTTCTACAATGAGCAGTTCTTC. Its protein is CASSQESRGFYNEQFF.

The chain recombines TRBV7-3 with TRBJ1-1, with D perhaps matching TRBD1 (5 bases). The germline gives CDR1 SGHTA, CDR2 FQGTGA. There are 13 residues in the CDR3. Trimming left V 2 bases short and J 8 bases short, with 12 bases between. CDR3 sequence: CASSLGAPAEAFF. The CDR3 DNA sequence: TGTGCCAGCAGCTTAGGGGCCCCCGCGGAAGCTTTCTTT.